This T cell receptor beta chain was profiled in a study of radiation and T cells in renal cell carcinoma. Regarding the study as a whole: No pretreatment tumor biopsies were available for baseline clonotypes.

Time point given: blood 2 weeks post-SBRT. This sample's treatment: 15 Gy SBRT to primary tumor, nephrectomy 4 weeks later. This renal cell carcinoma was of the clear cell type. CDR3 length: 15 residues. Germline values: CDR1 LGHNA, CDR2 YSLEER. V was trimmed by 1 base and J by 1 base, leaving 9 bases between them. Only one count was recorded for this clone. Its specificity is not known. TCRdb's copy holds only in-frame clones and misses some; the assay was immunoSEQ multiplex PCR. This repertoire shows approximately 79,000 clones, roughly 80% found once; its top ten account for around 5.5%. The TCR was taken from a man in his 60s with renal cell carcinoma. Sequenced here: blood, sampled from a patient whose treatment included radiotherapy and nephrectomy. The chain recombines TRBV4-3 with TRBJ2-3; D is possibly TRBD2 (5 bases). The CDR3 bases are TGCGCCAGCAGCCAAGGGTACGGGGGCACAGATACGCAGTATTTT. As protein: CASSQGYGGTDTQYF.